A selection of T cell receptor beta chains follows, all from one sample in a study of cytomegalovirus exposure and HLA in healthy donors. Profiled with immunoSEQ multiplex PCR; TCRdb holds only in-frame clones, not every one. The sample has some 120,000 clones, 81% seen once. Sequencing was done on a sample of PBMCs. The receptors come from a woman aged 25 to 39 in good health and CMV-seronegative. CDR3s include the opening cysteine and the closing phenylalanine or tryptophan. A D gene is named only where the DNA matches it firmly. Expanded clones are given a class, and other clones once, few, many or no size at all.

CASSVTSGGDWEQFF	TGTGCCAGCAGTGTGACTAGCGGGGGGGATTGGGAGCAGTTCTTC	TRBD2	-	15	TRBV27	TRBJ2-1
CARGTSGRASGELFF	TGTGCCAGGGGAACTAGCGGGAGGGCCTCCGGGGAGCTGTTTTTT	TRBD2	-	15	TRBV2	TRBJ2-2
CASCWGPDQPQHF	TGTGCCAGTTGTTGGGGGCCTGATCAGCCCCAGCATTTT	-	-	13	TRBV19	TRBJ1-5
CASSLGGDLYTF	TGTGCCAGCAGCTTGGGGGGGGATCTCTACACCTTC	-	-	12	TRBV7-9	TRBJ1-2
CASSGIVGGEQYF	TGTGCCAGCAGTGGCATAGTCGGGGGGGAGCAGTACTTC	TRBD2	once	13	TRBV2	TRBJ2-7
CASSVLIQGAADTQYF	TGTGCCAGCAGTGTCCTTATCCAGGGGGCCGCAGATACGCAGTATTTT	TRBD1	few	16	TRBV6-1	TRBJ2-3
CASRDSNTGELFF	TGTGCCAGCAGGGACTCGAACACCGGGGAGCTGTTTTTT	-	-	13	TRBV2	TRBJ2-2
CASSFRTRTDTQYF	TGCGCCAGCAGCTTCCGGACTAGAACAGATACGCAGTATTTT	TRBD2	once	14	TRBV5-1	TRBJ2-3
CATSTKSSGRGNEQFF	TGTGCCACCAGCACCAAAAGTAGCGGGAGGGGCAATGAGCAGTTCTTC	TRBD2	once	16	TRBV15	TRBJ2-1
CASSTGTSGSIEQFF	TGTGCCAGCAGCACCGGGACTAGCGGGAGTATTGAGCAGTTCTTC	TRBD2	-	15	TRBV7-2	TRBJ2-1
CASSTPGGGLTGELFF	TGTGCCAGCAGCACCCCGGGGGGAGGGCTTACCGGGGAGCTGTTTTTT	TRBD2	-	16	TRBV9	TRBJ2-2
CASSIEGTGRESTDTQYF	TGTGCCAGTAGTATAGAAGGGACAGGGAGGGAGAGCACAGATACGCAGTATTTT	TRBD1	once	18	TRBV19	TRBJ2-3
CATSRGSNRTDTQYF	TGTGCCACCAGCAGAGGCTCTAACCGGACAGATACGCAGTATTTT	-	-	15	TRBV15	TRBJ2-3
CASSLLAGPVQNEQFF	TGTGCCAGCAGCTTACTAGCGGGACCGGTACAAAATGAGCAGTTCTTC	TRBD2	-	16	TRBV7-8	TRBJ2-1
CASRNPLQGSNQPQHF	TGTGCCAGTAGAAACCCTCTACAGGGCAGCAATCAGCCCCAGCATTTT	-	-	16	TRBV19	TRBJ1-5
CASSLTGGFNEQFF	TGTGCCAGCAGCTTAACAGGGGGCTTCAATGAGCAGTTCTTC	TRBD1	few	14	TRBV7-6	TRBJ2-1
CASSLDTGDETQYF	TGCGCCAGCAGCTTGGATACAGGGGACGAGACCCAGTACTTC	TRBD1	-	14	TRBV5-1	TRBJ2-5
CASSFHRATNEKLFF	TGTGCCAGCAGTTTCCACAGGGCAACTAATGAAAAACTGTTTTTT	-	-	15	TRBV27	TRBJ1-4
CASRVSGISGTDTQYF	TGTGCCAGCAGGGTTAGCGGGATTTCTGGCACAGATACGCAGTATTTT	TRBD2	-	16	TRBV2	TRBJ2-3
CASSGRGRREAFF	TGTGCCAGCAGCGGCCGCGGGAGACGTGAAGCTTTCTTT	-	-	13	TRBV7-9	TRBJ1-1
CASRVTGTGRGETQYF	TGTGCCAGCAGGGTTACCGGGACAGGGCGGGGAGAGACCCAGTACTTC	TRBD1	-	16	TRBV7-9	TRBJ2-5
CASSPPRDRDTKETQYF	TGTGCCAGCAGTCCCCCACGGGACAGGGATACTAAAGAGACCCAGTACTTC	TRBD1	-	17	TRBV2	TRBJ2-5
CASSLTRGPEQYF	TGCGCCAGCAGCCTGACCCGAGGCCCCGAGCAGTACTTC	-	-	13	TRBV5-1	TRBJ2-7
CASSAGQGDTDTQYF	TGTGCCAGCAGTGCGGGACAGGGGGACACAGATACGCAGTATTTT	TRBD1	-	15	TRBV6-1	TRBJ2-3
CASSNPRGDTQYF	TGTGCCAGCAGTAATCCTCGAGGGGATACGCAGTATTTT	-	-	13	TRBV9	TRBJ2-3
CASSSWGAGGGETQYF	TGCGCCAGCAGCTCCTGGGGGGCAGGGGGCGGAGAGACCCAGTACTTC	TRBD1	-	16	TRBV5-1	TRBJ2-5
CATSPGTSAWNEQFF	TGTGCCACCAGCCCAGGGACTAGCGCATGGAATGAGCAGTTCTTC	TRBD2	few	15	TRBV15	TRBJ2-1
CASSERGNGNQPQHF	TGTGCCAGCAGTGAACGGGGGAACGGCAATCAGCCCCAGCATTTT	-	once	15	TRBV6-1	TRBJ1-5
CASSPQVAVSTDTQYF	TGTGCCAGCAGCCCCCAGGTAGCGGTTAGCACAGATACGCAGTATTTT	-	-	16	TRBV14	TRBJ2-3
CAGGGSDEQYF	TGTGCGGGGGGGGGCTCGGACGAGCAGTACTTC	-	-	11	TRBV7-9	TRBJ2-7
CASSYGRTVYEQYF	TGTGCCAGCAGTTACGGCCGGACAGTATACGAGCAGTACTTC	-	-	14	TRBV6-5	TRBJ2-7
CASTPGGRDEQYF	TGTGCCAGCACCCCCGGGGGGCGCGACGAGCAGTACTTC	-	-	13	TRBV2	TRBJ2-7
CASSQPGQGTLYEQYF	TGCGCCAGCAGCCAGCCGGGACAGGGCACTCTCTACGAGCAGTACTTC	TRBD1	-	16	TRBV4-1	TRBJ2-7
CASSLAGRNTEAFF	TGTGCCAGCAGCTTAGCAGGGAGGAACACTGAAGCTTTCTTT	-	once	14	TRBV7-9	TRBJ1-1
CASSMTVGNTEAFF	TGTGCCAGCAGCATGACAGTCGGGAACACTGAAGCTTTCTTT	-	medium-sized	14	TRBV11-2	TRBJ1-1
CASSVAGNRGSDQETQYF	TGTGCCAGCAGCGTAGCTGGTAACAGGGGGTCGGATCAAGAGACCCAGTACTTC	TRBD1	few	18	TRBV9	TRBJ2-5
CASTAGAVNEQFF	TGTGCCAGCACAGCGGGAGCGGTCAATGAGCAGTTCTTC	TRBD2	-	13	TRBV27	TRBJ2-1
CAISESISSYEQYF	TGTGCCATCAGTGAGTCGATTAGCTCCTACGAGCAGTACTTC	-	-	14	TRBV10-3	TRBJ2-7
CASSFIGGEQYF	TGTGCCAGCAGTTTTATCGGGGGCGAGCAGTACTTC	-	-	12	TRBV27	TRBJ2-7
CASSVGELAGANTGELFF	TGTGCCAGCAGCGTAGGCGAACTAGCGGGGGCGAACACCGGGGAGCTGTTTTTT	TRBD2	-	18	TRBV9	TRBJ2-2
CARNKVLTGEQYF	TGCGCCAGAAACAAGGTACTAACGGGGGAGCAGTACTTC	-	-	13	TRBV23-1	TRBJ2-7
CASSPGGNTEAFF	TGTGCCAGCAGTCCAGGGGGGAACACTGAAGCTTTCTTT	TRBD1	-	13	TRBV6-5	TRBJ1-1
CASSYSRLTESPLHF	TGTGCCAGCAGTTACTCGAGACTCACGGAGTCACCCCTCCACTTT	-	-	15	TRBV6-5	TRBJ1-6
CASSEDRGWETQYF	TGCGCCAGCAGCGAAGACAGGGGATGGGAGACCCAGTACTTC	TRBD1	-	14	TRBV5-1	TRBJ2-5
CASSDSGQGAYGYTF	TGCGCCAGCAGTGACTCCGGACAGGGGGCCTATGGCTACACCTTC	TRBD1	-	15	TRBV10-2	TRBJ1-2
CASSPNGLGQVHTDTQYF	TGCGCCAGCAGCCCTAATGGCCTGGGACAGGTGCACACAGATACGCAGTATTTT	TRBD1	-	18	TRBV4-3	TRBJ2-3
CASSAGTSGYNEQFF	TGTGCCAGCAGTGCGGGGACTAGCGGCTACAATGAGCAGTTCTTC	TRBD2	-	15	TRBV2	TRBJ2-1
CASIPTGSSYGYTF	TGTGCCAGCATCCCGACAGGGAGTTCCTATGGCTACACCTTC	TRBD1	-	14	TRBV28	TRBJ1-2
CSASRSYEQYF	TGCAGTGCTAGCCGCTCCTACGAGCAGTACTTC	-	-	11	TRBV20-1	TRBJ2-7
CASSGLQGNSPLHF	TGTGCCAGCAGTGGGTTGCAGGGAAATTCACCCCTCCACTTT	-	-	14	TRBV2	TRBJ1-6
CASSTGNSNEKLFF	TGTGCCAGCAGCACAGGGAATTCTAATGAAAAACTGTTTTTT	-	few	14	TRBV25-1	TRBJ1-4
CASSLMTASTDTQYF	TGTGCCAGCAGTTTAATGACAGCTAGCACAGATACGCAGTATTTT	-	-	15	TRBV28	TRBJ2-3
CASSQEMDRAEAFF	TGCGCCAGCAGCCAAGAAATGGACAGGGCTGAAGCTTTCTTT	TRBD1	-	14	TRBV4-3	TRBJ1-1
CASSLALAGGQFF	TGTGCCAGCAGCTTAGCGCTAGCGGGAGGGCAGTTCTTC	TRBD2	-	13	TRBV11-2	TRBJ2-1